This TCR beta chain is drawn from a study of T cells in tumors after PD-1 blockade (dated by TCRdb to between 2017 and 2020). Background on the whole study: Prior checkpoint blockade, systemic immunosuppressant use, and recent radiotherapy or other anti-cancer therapy within 4 weeks were grounds for patient exclusion. Paired single-cell RNA and TCR sequencing was performed on site-matched tumors from BCC or SCC patients before and after anti-PD-1 therapy. While on anti-PD-1 treatment, some of the patients also continued taking daily vismodegib 150 mg. An average of approximately 27,000 TCR templates (range 554-99,264) and approximately 6,000 unique clonotypes was obtained for tumor samples, roughly 20-fold deeper than single-cell TCR sequencing. Clinical response was assessed using RECIST version 1.1. Patients received pembrolizumab 200 mg every 3 weeks or cemiplimab 350 mg every 2 weeks. On the study overall, not on this receptor specifically: Clonal replacement was observed only between pre- and post-treatment samples and not between two pre-treatment samples, a pattern that was regarded as arguing against biopsy timing or location artifacts. Exhausted CD8+ clones expanded after therapy were mostly novel clonotypes undetected pre-treatment, suggesting clonal replacement rather than reinvigoration of pre-existing clones. Roughly 40% of TCR clonotypes from the tumor were detected in blood, and certain novel exhausted tumor clones were present in blood collected before treatment, which suggests recruitment from the periphery. Where the novel T cell clones came from was not identified, and possible sources could include lymphoid organs or rare unexpanded clones inside the tumor or in the tumor periphery.

Notes on this clone: Its antigen has not been determined. No much larger clone exists at a distance of one base, and base qualities are not known.

Read against the paper, the sample's time point label means: before anti-PD-1 therapy. Before and after PD-1 blockade, tumor biopsies came from the same primary tumor, making the samples site-matched. Genomic DNA extracted from tumor biopsies or peripheral blood was used for bulk TCRbeta sequencing, with input ranging from about 550 ng to 6,004 ng. To increase sensitivity for rare clonotypes compared with single-cell TCR sequencing, remaining biopsy material was subjected to bulk TCRbeta sequencing. Histologically proven advanced or metastatic basal or squamous cell carcinoma was present in all patients, all of whom were poor candidates for surgical resection. Of the ten to twelve patients in the basal cell carcinoma cohort, 8 or 9 underwent bulk tumor TCR sequencing. Fresh biopsies were taken from the primary tumor site, and part of the biopsy material was kept in RNAlater for exome and bulk TCR sequencing.

The immunoSEQ platform was used for deep TCRbeta sequencing. Regarding the original processing steps: Only productive rearrangements were exported from the immunoSEQ Analyzer for downstream analysis. A two-sided binomial test with a Bonferroni-corrected P below 0.01 was used to call clones that significantly expanded or contracted between timepoints. T cell phenotypes were assigned to bulk TCRbeta clonotypes by matching the clonotypes to single-cell RNA+TCR-seq clones with the same TCRbeta sequence. Clone enrichment in tumor was calculated as tumor frequency divided by PBMC frequency from bulk TCR sequencing. GLIPH was used to group TCRs into specificity groups, clusters of distinct TCRs likely recognizing common antigens via shared CDR3 motifs. TCRdb limited this immuneACCESS table to in-frame rearrangements with V and J called. A share of clones is missing; checked studies link under half to unresolved V genes, and the rest is unexplained. That table gives V, J and clone size, and the DNA gave D and trimming. The sample includes some 11,000 clones, with 60% to 70% observed a single time. Jointly, the top ten make up less than 20% of the sample.

Including the terminal cysteine and phenylalanine, the CDR3 comprises 14 residues. Of the read, only the CDR3 DNA is kept; its 42 bases are in frame from base 1. As encoded in the germline V gene, CDR1 is MNHNS while CDR2 is SASEGT. V was cut back by 2 bases and J by 6 bases, leaving a gap of 13 bases between them. This sequence originates from a human donor with basal cell carcinoma. The sample consisted of tumor tissue, taken before anti-PD-1 treatment. The chain employs TRBV6-1 and TRBJ1-2, and possibly TRBD1, on 5 matching bases. Read as DNA, the sequence is TGTGCCAGCAGTGAACGGTGGGGGGGAGATGGCTACACCTTC. Translation gives CASSERWGGDGYTF.